The T cell receptor beta chain under discussion was sequenced for a study of identical twins. The study's findings and limits: Conclusions rested on cross-sectional statistics rather than following the same donors. Cord blood's abundant beta clonotypes had fewer insertions, unlike memory repertoires. Compared with unrelated sharing, twin-shared out-of-frame alpha sequences had more low-probability sequences.

Remarks on this clonotype: Its cognate antigen is unknown.

One entry per CDR3 protein, called by TCRdb with MiXCR from the 5' RACE reads. The sample has under 250,000 distinct CDR3 sequences, more than 6.5% seen once; the top ten hold around 1.8%. The CDR3 extends over 15 amino acids. The V end was cut by 1 base, the J end by 5 bases, with 14 bases between. The same sample was also used in a study of yellow fever vaccine responses in identical twins. From that study: Twins' vaccine T cell response reportedly gave the appearance of partial convergence and partial personalization.

The clonotype comes from a woman aged 18-29 years in good health. The sequenced material came from memory (CD45RO+) T cells sorted from blood. This chain connects TRBV12-3 or TRBV12-4 to TRBJ1-2, with no clear D. CDR3 sequence (DNA): TGTGCCAGCAGTTTAGGTACAGAACCCAGATATGGCTACACCTTC. Its protein product is CASSLGTEPRYGYTF.